This T cell receptor (beta chain) comes out of a study of T-cell memory formation after mild COVID-19. The CDR3 consists of 14 residues. Between the trimmed V and J ends, which lost 5 bases and 4 bases, there was a span of 17 bases. Germline V gene data show CDR1 as DFQATT and CDR2 as SNEGSKA (reference sequence). TCRdb reprocessed the 5' RACE reads with MiXCR, giving one entry per CDR3 protein. The sample carries 250,000 or so distinct CDR3 sequences, around 17% recorded once. This chain links TRBV20-1 with TRBJ2-5; possibly TRBD1 for D (7 bases). Sequencing was performed on PBMCs or a T cell subset sorted from them (not recorded which). The origin of this receptor is a man between 18 and 29 years old who had mild COVID-19 (a few samples of this study predate the infection). Cell type and time point are not known. The CDR3 loop is CSAPMTGRPETQYF. In DNA, the CDR3 is TGCAGTGCTCCTATGACAGGGAGGCCAGAGACCCAGTACTTC.